Listed here are 21 T cell receptor beta chains from one sample, sequenced in a study of CD8 T cells in ankylosing spondylitis. MiXCR, run by TCRdb on the 5' RACE reads, gives a single entry per CDR3 protein. The table includes 220,000 or so distinct CDR3 sequences, roughly 10% detected once. Source material: blood, either unsorted or a sorted T cell fraction (not recorded which). These receptors were collected from a male donor with ankylosing spondylitis or in good health (not recorded which).

Ten or more counts support this clonotype. The chain couples TRBV28 to TRBJ1-1; 7 bases fit TRBD1. V gave up 6 bases and J gave up 4 bases; unmatched junction bases: 5. Germline V lookup: CDR1 MDHEN, CDR2 SYDVKM. The length of the CDR3 is 13 residues. CDR3 DNA: TGTGCCAGCAGCCTGGGACAGCTCACTGAAGCTTTCTTT. Protein sequence: CASSLGQLTEAFF.

This clonotype was seen repeatedly, ten times or more. The V gene is TRBV5-6, the J gene TRBJ2-1; 8 bases align to TRBD1. Trimming removed 4 bases from V and 0 bases from J; junction bases left unmatched: 9. The germline V gene has CDR1 SGHDT and CDR2 YYEEEE. The CDR3 has 17 residues. The CDR3 DNA is TGTGCCAGCAGCCCCCAGGGGGCGGACACCTCCTACAATGAGCAGTTCTTC. This translates into CASSPQGADTSYNEQFF.

This clonotype was recorded at least ten times. This rearrangement joins TRBV6-5 to TRBJ2-5; 7 bases align to TRBD2. This CDR3 spans 14 amino acids. V gave up 0 bases and J gave up 5 bases; unmatched junction bases: 3. Germline CDR1 MNHEY, CDR2 SVGAGI. The CDR3: CASSYSGGQETQYF. The CDR3 coding sequence is TGTGCCAGCAGTTACTCGGGAGGGCAGGAGACCCAGTACTTC.

This clonotype was seen a few times. This chain connects TRBV12-3 or TRBV12-4 to TRBJ2-7; 11 bases agree with TRBD1. This CDR3 is 14 amino acids long. V lost 6 bases and J lost 4; bases outside the gene matches: 5. CDR3 in amino acids: CASSWTGGEYEQYF. The CDR3 DNA reads as TGTGCCAGCAGCTGGACAGGGGGCGAGTACGAGCAGTACTTC.

This clonotype was seen a handful of times. The genes are TRBV29-1 and TRBJ1-1, with D unclear. V lost 2 bases to trimming and J lost 11 bases, with 15 bases between them. The V gene's germline CDR1 is SQVTM and CDR2 ANQGSEA. The CDR3 is 12 amino acids. Written as DNA, the CDR3 is TGCAGCGTTGAATCCTTCCAGGATGGGGCTTTCTTT. Its translation: CSVESFQDGAFF.

This clonotype was counted ten times or more. The chain is built from TRBV20-1 and TRBJ2-7, with 7 bases identical to TRBD2. The CDR3 contains 15 residues. Trimming removed 3 bases from V and 2 bases from J; junction bases left unmatched: 10. Per the germline V gene, CDR1 is DFQATT and CDR2 is SNEGSKA (reference sequence). CDR3 sequence reads: CSARSQSGGTYEQYF. The CDR3 coding sequence is TGCAGTGCTAGGTCCCAGTCGGGGGGTACCTACGAGCAGTACTTC.

This clonotype was seen ten or more times. V is TRBV7-2 and J is TRBJ1-5; weak D call: TRBD1 (5 bases). Germline V CDR1 and CDR2: SGHTA, FQGNSA. The V gene lost 0 bases and the J gene lost 2 bases, with 5 bases spanning the gap. The CDR3 loop spans 14 amino acids. CDR3: CASSLAGGNQPQHF. The CDR3 region has the DNA TGTGCCAGCAGCTTAGCAGGGGGCAATCAGCCCCAGCATTTT.

This clonotype was seen ten or more times. The chain carries TRBV6-5 and TRBJ2-4, with TRBD2 identical over 8 bases. V dropped 2 bases and J dropped 2; count of bases not matched to a gene: 8. The germline gives CDR1 MNHEY, CDR2 SVGAGI. The CDR3 length is 17 residues. CDR3 DNA sequence: TGTGCCAGCAGTTACACGGGAGCGGGGGAGACCAAAAACATTCAGTACTTC. It translates to CASSYTGAGETKNIQYF.

This clonotype was seen repeatedly, ten times or more. The V call is TRBV24-1, the J call TRBJ2-2, with D perhaps matching TRBD2 (5 bases). Trimming took 5 bases from V and 0 from J, leaving 18 bases between them. The CDR3 sequence is 18 residues long. Germline V lookup: CDR1 KGHDR, CDR2 SFDVKD. CDR3 nucleotides: TGTGCCACCAGTGCTCCCCAAGGCTGGACTTCGAACACCGGGGAGCTGTTTTTT. Translation gives CATSAPQGWTSNTGELFF.

This clonotype occurred many times. This chain links TRBV20-1 with TRBJ2-3; maybe TRBD2 (5 bases). The V gene lost 7 bases and the J gene lost 3 bases, with 14 bases spanning the gap. CDR3 size: 13 residues. The germline gives CDR1 DFQATT, CDR2 SNEGSKA (reference sequence). CDR3 protein: CSVDHPGTDTQYF. The CDR3 DNA reads TGCAGTGTAGATCATCCGGGGACAGATACGCAGTATTTT.

Many counts were recorded for this clonotype. This chain joins TRBV7-9 and TRBJ2-1; 8 bases line up with TRBD2. After removal of 8 bases from V and 5 bases from J, the junction contained 8 bases not matched to a gene. Germline loops: CDR1 SEHNR, CDR2 FQNEAQ (reference sequence). This CDR3 contains 14 residues. The CDR3 DNA sequence: TGTGCCAGCCTGATTAGCGGGGCTCACAATGAGCAGTTCTTC. This codes for CASLISGAHNEQFF.

Concerning this clonotype: This sequence may be a read error, since a much larger clone differs from it by one base. V is TRBV5-1 and J is TRBJ1-1; D gene unclear. V was pared by 3 bases and J by 1 base, with 19 bases between. The CDR3 spans 17 residues. CDR1 is SGHRS and CDR2 is YFSETQ in the germline V gene. CDR3: CASSSRTPRVGNTEAFF. In DNA form, the CDR3 reads TGCGCCAGCAGCTCAAGGACCCCGCGCGTTGGGAACACTGAAGCTTTCTTT.

This clonotype was seen a few times. The junction shows a germline mismatch at one end, possibly a read error. In nucleotides, the CDR3 is TGTGCCAGCTCACCACCCCAACAGGGGGGGCATTGGTCCTTC. As protein: CASSPPQQGGHWSF. The rearrangement links TRBV18 to TRBJ2-7; TRBD1 is a possible D gene (8 bases). CDR3 length: 14 residues. From germline, CDR1 is KGHSH and CDR2 LQKENI.

There are many counts of this clonotype. V is TRBV9 and J is TRBJ1-5; tentatively, D is TRBD1 (6 bases). Germline V gives CDR1 SGDLS, CDR2 YYNGEE. V shed 3 bases and J shed 0 bases, with 10 bases lying between them. This CDR3 is built from 15 residues. The CDR3 region has the DNA TGTGCCAGCAGCGAGGGGGGGGGTAGCAATCAGCCCCAGCATTTT. This gives the protein CASSEGGGSNQPQHF.

This clonotype was recorded a few times. The genes are TRBV7-8 and TRBJ1-5, with 8 bases that match TRBD1. V lost 5 bases, J lost 6 bases, and 3 bases stayed unmatched. Germline V gene sequence: CDR1 SGHVS, CDR2 FQNEAQ. The CDR3 contains 13 residues. In DNA form, the CDR3 reads TGTGCCAGCAGCGCGGACAGGGCTCAGCCCCAGCATTTT. This encodes CASSADRAQPQHF.

The chain recombines TRBV20-1 with TRBJ2-7, with a weak D call TRBD1 (6 bases). V lost 6 bases and J 3 bases, leaving 9 bases between the germline ends. CDR3 size: 11 residues. Germline CDR1 and CDR2: DFQATT and SNEGSKA (reference sequence). This chain's CDR3 is CSASDSYEQYF. For the CDR3, the DNA is TGCAGTGCCTCGGACAGCTACGAGCAGTACTTC.

This clonotype was seen at least ten times. The rearrangement uses TRBV20-1 and TRBJ2-3, with 10 bases aligning to TRBD2. Germline trimming cut 4 bases from V and 8 bases from J; bases unmatched to any gene: 6. The CDR3 length is 13 residues. Germline loops: CDR1 DFQATT, CDR2 SNEGSKA (reference sequence). DNA of the CDR3: TGCAGTGCTACCAGCGGGGGGGCCTCTACGCAGTATTTT. It translates to CSATSGGASTQYF.

This clonotype was counted only a few times. The rearrangement uses TRBV7-8 and TRBJ2-7; 12 positions agree with TRBD1. CDR3 length: 16 residues. Germline lookup yields CDR1 SGHVS and CDR2 FQNEAQ. The junction had 6 bases not matched to a gene; V was cut back by 0 bases and J by 6 bases. The CDR3: CASSLAAGTGGLEQYF. The DNA of the CDR3 is TGTGCCAGCAGCTTAGCCGCCGGGACAGGGGGCCTCGAGCAGTACTTC.

This clonotype was seen at least ten times. The chain uses TRBV20-1 and TRBJ1-6, with 7 bases aligning to TRBD1. CDR3 length: 14 residues. The V and J ends lost 1 base and 10 bases, in that order; junction bases with no gene match: 7. Germline V CDR1 and CDR2: DFQATT, SNEGSKA (reference sequence). The CDR3 is CSARGTGQGSPLHF. CDR3 nucleotide sequence: TGCAGTGCTAGAGGGACAGGCCAGGGGTCACCCCTCCACTTT.

In its sample, this clonotype was seen many times. The chain carries TRBV12-3 or TRBV12-4 and TRBJ1-5, with D unclear. V was pared by 6 bases and J by 1 base, with 7 bases between. The CDR3 length is 13 residues. The CDR3 region has the DNA TGTGCCAGCAGGTTGGACAGCAATCAGCCCCAGCATTTT. Protein sequence: CASRLDSNQPQHF.

This clonotype was seen only a few times. This chain connects TRBV5-1 to TRBJ2-3; 9 positions agree with TRBD1. The CDR3 runs 15 residues. J was trimmed by 4 bases and V by 4 bases; bases with no gene match: 7. Looked up from germline, CDR1 is SGHRS and CDR2 is YFSETQ. The CDR3 DNA sequence: TGCGCCAGCAGCACCCGACAGGGGGGTTCAGATACGCAGTATTTT. Encoded protein: CASSTRQGGSDTQYF.